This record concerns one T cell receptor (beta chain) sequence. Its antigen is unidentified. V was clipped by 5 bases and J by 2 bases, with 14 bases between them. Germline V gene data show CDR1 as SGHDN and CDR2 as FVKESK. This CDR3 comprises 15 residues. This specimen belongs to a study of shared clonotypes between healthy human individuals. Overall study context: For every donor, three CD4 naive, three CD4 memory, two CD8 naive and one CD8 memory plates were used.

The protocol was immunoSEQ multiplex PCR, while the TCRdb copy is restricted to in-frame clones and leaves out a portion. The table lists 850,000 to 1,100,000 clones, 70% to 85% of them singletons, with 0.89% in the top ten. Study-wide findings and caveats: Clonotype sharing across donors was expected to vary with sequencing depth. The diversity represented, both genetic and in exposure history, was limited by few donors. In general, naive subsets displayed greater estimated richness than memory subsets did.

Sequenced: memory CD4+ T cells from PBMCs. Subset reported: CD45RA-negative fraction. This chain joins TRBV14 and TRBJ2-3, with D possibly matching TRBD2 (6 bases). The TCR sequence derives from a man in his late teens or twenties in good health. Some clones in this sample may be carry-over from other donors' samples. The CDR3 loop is CASSSFGTLTDTQYF. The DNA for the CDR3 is TGTGCCAGCAGCTCATTCGGGACTCTCACAGATACGCAGTATTTT.